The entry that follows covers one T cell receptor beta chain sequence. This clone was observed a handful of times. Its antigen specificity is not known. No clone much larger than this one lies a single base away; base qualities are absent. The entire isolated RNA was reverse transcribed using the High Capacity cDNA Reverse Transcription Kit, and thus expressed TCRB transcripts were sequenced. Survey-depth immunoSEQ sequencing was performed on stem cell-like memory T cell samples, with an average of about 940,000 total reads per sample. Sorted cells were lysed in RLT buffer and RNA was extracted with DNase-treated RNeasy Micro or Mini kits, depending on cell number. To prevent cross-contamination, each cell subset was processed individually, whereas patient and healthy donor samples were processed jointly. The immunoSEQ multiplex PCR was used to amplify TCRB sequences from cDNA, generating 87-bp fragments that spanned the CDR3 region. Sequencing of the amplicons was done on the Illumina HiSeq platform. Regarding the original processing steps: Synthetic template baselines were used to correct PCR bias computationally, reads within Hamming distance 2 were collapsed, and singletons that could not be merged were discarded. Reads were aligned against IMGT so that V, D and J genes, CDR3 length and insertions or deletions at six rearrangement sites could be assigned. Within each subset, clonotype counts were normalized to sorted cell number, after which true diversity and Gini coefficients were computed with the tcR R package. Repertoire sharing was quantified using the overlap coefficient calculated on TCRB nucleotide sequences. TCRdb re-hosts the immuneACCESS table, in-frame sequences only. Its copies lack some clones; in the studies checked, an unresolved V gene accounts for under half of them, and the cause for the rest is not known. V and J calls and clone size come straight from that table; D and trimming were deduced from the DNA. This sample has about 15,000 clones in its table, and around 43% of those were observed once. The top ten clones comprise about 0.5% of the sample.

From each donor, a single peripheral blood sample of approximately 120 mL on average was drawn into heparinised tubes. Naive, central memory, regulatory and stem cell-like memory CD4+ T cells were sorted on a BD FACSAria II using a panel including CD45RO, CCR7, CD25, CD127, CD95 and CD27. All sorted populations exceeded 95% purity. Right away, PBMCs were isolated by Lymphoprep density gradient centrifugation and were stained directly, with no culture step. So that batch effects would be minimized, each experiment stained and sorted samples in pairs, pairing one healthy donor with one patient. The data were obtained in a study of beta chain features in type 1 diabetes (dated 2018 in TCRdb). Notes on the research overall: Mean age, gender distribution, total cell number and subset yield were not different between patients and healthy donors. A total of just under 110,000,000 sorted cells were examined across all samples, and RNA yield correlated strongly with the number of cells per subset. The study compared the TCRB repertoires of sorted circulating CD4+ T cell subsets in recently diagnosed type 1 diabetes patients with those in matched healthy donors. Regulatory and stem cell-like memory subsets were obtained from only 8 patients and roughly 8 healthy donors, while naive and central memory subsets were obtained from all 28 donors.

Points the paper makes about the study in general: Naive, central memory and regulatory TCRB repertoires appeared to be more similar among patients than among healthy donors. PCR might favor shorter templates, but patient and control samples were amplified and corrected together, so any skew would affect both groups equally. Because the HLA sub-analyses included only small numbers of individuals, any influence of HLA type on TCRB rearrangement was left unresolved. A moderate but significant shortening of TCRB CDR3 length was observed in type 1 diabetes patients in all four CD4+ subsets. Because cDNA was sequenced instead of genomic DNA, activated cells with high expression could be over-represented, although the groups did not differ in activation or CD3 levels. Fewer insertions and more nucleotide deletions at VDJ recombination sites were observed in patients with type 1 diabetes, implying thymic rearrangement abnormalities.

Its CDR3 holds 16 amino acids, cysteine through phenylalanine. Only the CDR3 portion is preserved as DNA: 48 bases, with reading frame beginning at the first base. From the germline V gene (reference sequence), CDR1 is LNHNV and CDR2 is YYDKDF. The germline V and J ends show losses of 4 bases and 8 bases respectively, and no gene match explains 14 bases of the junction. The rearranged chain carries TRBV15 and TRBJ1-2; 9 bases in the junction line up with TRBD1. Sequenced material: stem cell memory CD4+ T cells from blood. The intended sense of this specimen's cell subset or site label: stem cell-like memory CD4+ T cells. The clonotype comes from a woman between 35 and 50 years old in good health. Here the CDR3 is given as CATSKDRGWQEHGYTF. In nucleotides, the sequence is TGTGCCACCAGCAAGGACAGGGGATGGCAGGAACACGGCTACACCTTC.